The 7 T cell receptor beta chains listed next were all sequenced from one sample in a study of blood T cell repertoires in COVID-19. The repertoire was sequenced with immunoSEQ multiplex PCR; TCRdb's copy has only in-frame clones and lacks some. This table holds roughly 140,000 clones, roughly 80% found once. Sequencing was performed on peripheral blood. These receptor sequences come from a human donor in a cohort sampled during active COVID-19.

V usage is TRBV7-8 and J usage is TRBJ1-1, with 8 nucleotides matching TRBD1. V shed 5 bases and J 8 bases; nucleotides not matched to a gene: 10. The CDR3 covers 14 residues. Germline V gene sequence: CDR1 SGHVS, CDR2 FQNEAQ. CDR3 amino acids: CASSMTGAGKEAFF. CDR3 sequence (DNA): TGTGCCAGCAGCATGACAGGGGCGGGAAAAGAAGCTTTCTTT.

This chain connects TRBV11-1 to TRBJ2-6; D perhaps matches TRBD1 (6 bases). The germline V gene has CDR1 SGHAT and CDR2 FQDESV (reference sequence). Deletions cut 0 bases from V and 3 bases from J, with 12 bases between. This CDR3 has 17 residues. The CDR3 nucleotides read TGTGCCAGCAGCTTAGCGCGTCAGGGGCGTGGGGCCAACGTCCTGACTTTC. This translates into CASSLARQGRGANVLTF.

The chain links TRBV19 to TRBJ2-4; a possible D gene is TRBD1 (6 bases). V gave up 5 bases and J gave up 10 bases, with 12 bases separating them. The CDR3 contains 12 residues. Germline assignment: CDR1 LNHDA and CDR2 SQIVND (reference sequence). CDR3 DNA sequence: TGTGCCAGTAGTGCTCTTCAGGGGATTCAGTACTTC. Encoded protein: CASSALQGIQYF.

The CDR3 region has the DNA TGTGCCAGCAGACCCTTCAGTGGGGACAGGGATCGTTTTGGGGCCAACGTCCTGACTTTC. This gives the protein CASRPFSGDRDRFGANVLTF. The chain links TRBV2 to TRBJ2-6; 9 bases line up with TRBD1. The germline V gene has CDR1 SNHLY and CDR2 FYNNEI. The trim removed 6 bases at V and 3 bases at J, leaving 18 bases unmatched. This CDR3 has 20 amino acids.

This chain links TRBV12-5 with TRBJ2-5; D is uncertain. This CDR3 region has 12 residues. V was clipped by 2 bases and J by 5 bases, with 6 bases between them. Per germline, CDR1 LGHNT and CDR2 FRNRAP. The CDR3 region has the DNA TGTGCTAGTGGTTTGTCCCGGGAGACCCAGTACTTC. This encodes CASGLSRETQYF. The complete variable domain, with remaining parts taken from reference TRBV12-5 and TRBJ2-5, reads DARVTQTPRHKVTEMGQEVTMRCQPILGHNTVFWYRQTMMQGLELLAYFRNRAPLDDSGMPKDRFSAEMPDATLATLKIQPSEPRDSAVYFCASGLSRETQYFGPGTRLLVL.

The chain carries TRBV7-2 and TRBJ1-1, with a possible D match to TRBD1 (6 bases). The germline V gene encodes CDR1 SGHTA and CDR2 FQGNSA. Deletions cut 4 bases from V and 2 bases from J, with 14 bases between. The CDR3 spans 15 residues. Here the CDR3 DNA reads TGTGCCAGCAGCTCAAGGGGGGGGCATAACACTGAAGCTTTCTTT. Amino acid sequence: CASSSRGGHNTEAFF.

This sequence joins TRBV12-3 or TRBV12-4 and TRBJ2-7; a weak D match, TRBD1 (6 bases). V was trimmed by 8 bases and J by 4 bases, leaving 15 bases between them. The CDR3 is 13 amino acids. CDR3 region: CASGRQVKYEQYF. DNA for the CDR3: TGTGCCAGCGGCCGACAGGTTAAGTACGAGCAGTACTTC.